This entry lists 30 T cell receptor beta chains sequenced from one sample in a study of OX40 agonist ivuxolimab in advanced cancers. Profiling relied on immunoSEQ multiplex PCR, and the TCRdb table lists in-frame clones only, not all of them. This table holds 65,000 or so clones, more than 80% found once. Source: CD4+ or CD8+ T cells sorted from blood, taken in a trial of the OX40 agonist ivuxolimab. All receptors come from an adult with an advanced solid tumor such as melanoma, head and neck, liver or kidney cancer.

The chain employs TRBV30 and TRBJ2-5; a weak D match, TRBD1 (5 bases). CDR3 length equals 14 residues. The germline V gene has CDR1 GTSNPN and CDR2 SVGIG (reference sequence). Trimming removed 2 bases from V and 5 bases from J, with 15 bases in between. As DNA, the CDR3 is TGTGCCTGGAGTAAAGGCAGGGTTGGGGAGACCCAGTACTTC. Amino acids: CAWSKGRVGETQYF.

The chain is built from TRBV5-1 and TRBJ1-1; no reliable D call. The CDR3 length is 13 residues. V dropped 7 bases and J dropped 0 bases, with 10 bases sitting between them. CDR1 and CDR2 from the germline V gene are SGHRS and YFSETQ. The CDR3 loop reads CASQELLNTEAFF. CDR3 in DNA: TGCGCCAGCCAGGAGCTCCTGAACACTGAAGCTTTCTTT.

The V gene is TRBV18, the J gene TRBJ2-7; D is unresolved. The V gene's germline CDR1 is KGHSH and CDR2 LQKENI. CDR3 size: 14 residues. Deletions cut 0 bases from V and 5 bases from J, with 11 bases between. CDR3 protein: CASSPPSTADEQYF. Written as DNA, the CDR3 is TGTGCCAGCTCACCACCTAGCACCGCCGACGAGCAGTACTTC.

The genes are TRBV6-6 and TRBJ1-5; D may be TRBD1 (5 bases). Germline loops: CDR1 MNHNY, CDR2 SVGAGI (reference sequence). The CDR3 has 15 residues. V was trimmed by 7 bases and J by 3 bases, leaving 16 bases between them. The CDR3 sequence is CASTMRDGSNQPQHF. The CDR3 region has the DNA TGTGCCAGCACCATGAGGGACGGCTCCAATCAGCCCCAGCATTTT.

J is TRBJ2-5 and V is TRBV7-3, with 12 bases identical to TRBD1. The CDR3 totals 15 residues. Per the germline V gene, CDR1 is SGHTA and CDR2 is FQGTGA. V gave up 5 bases and J gave up 4 bases; unmatched junction bases: 5. The CDR3 DNA is TGTGCCAGCAGCCGGGGACAGGGGGCAGGAGAGACCCAGTACTTC. This sequence encodes CASSRGQGAGETQYF.

The chain combines TRBV6-6 with TRBJ1-1, with 7 bases fitting TRBD1. The CDR3 runs to 14 residues. The V gene end was trimmed by 2 bases and the J gene end by 0 bases; junction bases not matched to a gene: 0. Looked up from germline, CDR1 is MNHNY and CDR2 is SVGAGI (reference sequence). The CDR3 is CASSYDRVNTEAFF. CDR3 bases: TGTGCCAGCAGTTACGACAGGGTGAACACTGAAGCTTTCTTT.

This clone was counted once. The chain recombines TRBV14 with TRBJ2-5, with D uncertain. In germline, CDR1 is SGHDN, CDR2 FVKESK. This CDR3 is 12 amino acids long. The ends were cut back, 10 bases at V and 2 bases at J, with 11 bases in the middle. CDR3 in amino acids: CANSTGQETQYF. The CDR3 DNA reads as TGTGCCAATTCGACCGGACAAGAGACCCAGTACTTC.

The V call is TRBV14, the J call TRBJ2-1; 11 bases are shared with TRBD2. This CDR3 region has 17 residues. V shed 5 bases, J shed 4 bases, and the junction held 10 bases outside the gene matches. Germline CDR1 reads SGHDN; CDR2 reads FVKESK. CDR3 bases: TGTGCCAGCAGCTCGCTCCACGGGACTAGCGGATACAATGAGCAGTTCTTC. Amino acid sequence: CASSSLHGTSGYNEQFF.

The rearrangement links TRBV7-3 to TRBJ2-2; TRBD2 matches 12 bases. CDR3 size: 18 residues. Trimming at V came to 5 bases and at J to 0 bases, leaving 7 bases not matched to a gene. From germline, CDR1 is SGHTA and CDR2 FQGTGA. The CDR3 loop reads CASSLTSGGLSNTGELFF. The CDR3 DNA reads TGTGCCAGCAGCCTGACTAGCGGGGGACTCTCGAACACCGGGGAGCTGTTTTTT.

The rearrangement uses TRBV27 and TRBJ2-2, with a possible D match to TRBD1 (6 bases). The CDR3 runs to 16 residues. Trimming took off 2 bases at V and 4 bases at J, with 14 bases between the two ends. Germline assignment: CDR1 MNHEY and CDR2 SMNVEV (reference sequence). The CDR3 bases are TGTGCCAGCAGTTTAGCCGTCACAGGGACCACCGGGGAGCTGTTTTTT. It specifies CASSLAVTGTTGELFF.

This rearrangement joins TRBV7-9 to TRBJ2-3; D is possibly TRBD1 (6 bases). V lost 4 bases to trimming and J lost 5 bases, with 13 bases between them. This CDR3 is 14 amino acids long. The germline V gene encodes CDR1 SEHNR and CDR2 FQNEAQ (reference sequence). The CDR3 DNA follows: TGTGCCAGCAGCTACAGGGTCCAGGTAGATACGCAGTATTTT. It codes for CASSYRVQVDTQYF. The variable domain in full, with the rest retrieved from reference TRBV7-9 and TRBJ2-3, is DTGVSQNPRHKITKRGQNVTFRCDPISEHNRLYWYRQTLGQGPEFLTYFQNEAQLEKSRLLSDRFSAERPKGSFSTLEIQRTEQGDSAMYLCASSYRVQVDTQYFGPGTRLTVL.

The chain carries TRBV7-3 and TRBJ2-1; TRBD2 is a possible D gene (6 bases). This CDR3 contains 15 residues. The germline V and J ends were trimmed by 3 bases and 0 bases, with 9 bases remaining between them. CDR1 is SGHTA, CDR2 FQGTGA, per germline. As DNA, the CDR3 is TGTGCCAGCAGCTTGGGGGGTAACTCCTACAATGAGCAGTTCTTC. Translating gives CASSLGGNSYNEQFF.

The chain carries TRBV2 and TRBJ2-2; 8 bases are shared with TRBD2. V shed 6 bases, J shed 4 bases, and the junction held 7 bases outside the gene matches. Germline loops: CDR1 SNHLY, CDR2 FYNNEI. This CDR3 is built from 15 residues. The CDR3 reads CASRRLAGSTGELFF. CDR3 DNA sequence: TGTGCCAGCAGGAGATTAGCGGGGTCCACCGGGGAGCTGTTTTTT.

V usage is TRBV10-3 and J usage is TRBJ1-1; D is ambiguous. The CDR3 loop spans 15 amino acids. The germline gives CDR1 ENHRY, CDR2 SYGVKD. Trimming shortened V by 2 bases and J by 0 bases, and 10 bases separated the two germline ends. The CDR3 sequence is CAISEGISMNTEAFF. The CDR3 DNA is TGTGCCATCAGTGAGGGGATTTCAATGAACACTGAAGCTTTCTTT.

The rearrangement joins TRBV21-1 to TRBJ2-5; the table assigns TRBD2, which was not confirmed against the DNA. TRBV21-1 represents a pseudogene. This CDR3 region has 13 residues. CDR3 sequence (DNA): TGTGCCAGCCTTCCATGGGGAGAAGAGACCCAGTACTTC. It yields the protein CASLPWGEETQYF.

The chain couples TRBV2 to TRBJ1-4, with D possibly TRBD1 on 6 matching bases. This CDR3 is built from 13 residues. CDR1 and CDR2 (germline): SNHLY, FYNNEI. Deletions cut 6 bases from V and 7 bases from J, with 12 bases between. The CDR3 sequence is CASRRGGAEKLFF. The CDR3 coding sequence is TGTGCCAGCAGAAGGGGGGGGGCTGAAAAACTGTTTTTT.

The V call is TRBV6-6, the J call TRBJ1-5; D is uncertain. V lost 6 bases and J 4 bases, leaving 10 bases between the germline ends. In germline, CDR1 is MNHNY, CDR2 SVGAGI (reference sequence). The CDR3 has 13 residues. The CDR3 is CASRAQFNQPQHF. The DNA for the CDR3 is TGTGCCAGCAGGGCACAGTTTAATCAGCCCCAGCATTTT.

The chain employs TRBV30 and TRBJ2-1, with TRBD2 matching over 9 bases. Per the germline V gene, CDR1 is GTSNPN and CDR2 is SVGIG (reference sequence). V shed 6 bases and J 8 bases; nucleotides not matched to a gene: 5. This CDR3 is built from 12 residues. CDR3 nucleotide sequence: TGTGCCTGTGCGGGGGGGCCCCATGAGCAGTTCTTC. Translation: CACAGGPHEQFF.

The chain links TRBV4-3 to TRBJ1-4; D is ambiguous. The CDR3 has 12 residues. V was trimmed by 3 bases and J by 4 bases, leaving 3 bases between them. Germline-derived CDR1 and CDR2 are LGHNA and YSLEER. CDR3 bases: TGCGCCAGCAGCCACAATAATGAAAAACTGTTTTTT. Translation gives CASSHNNEKLFF.

The CDR3 DNA follows: TGTGCCAGTAGTATCTACCGGGCAGGGCGCGCTGGGGTTGCCTATGGCTACACCTTC. It codes for CASSIYRAGRAGVAYGYTF. The chain is built from TRBV19 and TRBJ1-2; D may be TRBD1 (5 bases). The V end lost 3 bases, the J end lost 4 bases, and 27 bases lay between the germline ends. The CDR3 spans 19 residues. Germline CDR1 and CDR2: LNHDA and SQIVND (reference sequence).

The gene calls are TRBV7-7 and TRBJ2-1, with 8 bases identical to TRBD2. CDR3 length: 13 amino acids. Germline V gene sequence: CDR1 SSHAT, CDR2 FNYEAQ (reference sequence). The V and J ends lost 4 bases and 7 bases, in that order; junction bases with no gene match: 3. The CDR3 reads CASSSGTRNEQFF. DNA of the CDR3: TGTGCCAGCAGCTCCGGGACTAGAAATGAGCAGTTCTTC.

In its sample, this clone was seen a few times. The rearrangement uses TRBV4-2 and TRBJ2-7, with 8 bases that match TRBD1. Losses at the gene ends were 1 base for V and 3 bases for J; bases not matched to a gene: 8. Germline V gene sequence: CDR1 LGHNA, CDR2 YNFKEQ. The CDR3 runs to 16 residues. The CDR3 region is CASSQGPGTGFYEQYF. The DNA of the CDR3 is TGTGCCAGCAGCCAAGGGCCCGGGACAGGATTCTACGAGCAGTACTTC.

The CDR3 DNA sequence: TGTGCCAGCGATTCTGGGGACTCTGGAAACACCATATATTTT. As protein: CASDSGDSGNTIYF. The chain uses TRBV18 and TRBJ1-3; D not certain. Looked up from germline, CDR1 is KGHSH and CDR2 is LQKENI. Trimming took off 8 bases at V and 0 bases at J, with 11 bases between the two ends. The CDR3 totals 14 residues.

The J gene is TRBJ2-7, the V gene TRBV11-1; the D gene is possibly TRBD2 (5 bases). Germline V gene sequence: CDR1 SGHAT, CDR2 FQDESV (reference sequence). V dropped 1 base and J dropped 0 bases, with 10 bases sitting between them. CDR3 size: 15 residues. This CDR3 reads CASSLDTGSSYEQYF. The CDR3 region has the DNA TGTGCCAGCAGCTTAGATACGGGAAGCTCCTACGAGCAGTACTTC.

The gene calls are TRBV6-1 and TRBJ1-2; D is ambiguous. CDR1 is MNHNS, CDR2 SASEGT, per germline. V lost 4 bases and J 2 bases, leaving 8 bases between the germline ends. This CDR3 has 13 residues. The CDR3 is CASSGWRNYGYTF. Written as DNA, the CDR3 is TGTGCCAGCAGTGGCTGGAGAAACTATGGCTACACCTTC.

This clone was counted only a few times. V and J are TRBV7-3 and TRBJ1-6; TRBD1 is a possible D gene (6 bases). The length of the CDR3 is 16 residues. V lost 0 bases and J 9 bases, leaving 15 bases between the germline ends. Germline V CDR1 and CDR2: SGHTA, FQGTGA. The CDR3 region is CASSLTSGVGSSPLHF. The CDR3 DNA sequence: TGTGCCAGCAGCTTAACGTCAGGGGTGGGTAGTTCACCCCTCCACTTT.

V usage is TRBV10-2 and J usage is TRBJ2-7; 7 positions agree with TRBD2. This CDR3 has 14 amino acids. The germline CDR1 and CDR2 sequences are WSHSY and SAAADI. V shed 2 bases and J 5 bases; nucleotides not matched to a gene: 6. The CDR3 loop is CASSEVGGRNEQYF. Written as DNA, the CDR3 is TGCGCCAGCAGTGAGGTGGGGGGGAGAAACGAGCAGTACTTC.

Remarks on this clone: The junction differs from germline at one of its ends, possibly a read error. The genes are TRBV30 and TRBJ1-3, with TRBD1 as a possible D gene (6 bases). The CDR3 covers 12 residues. CDR1 GTSNPN and CDR2 SVGIG come from the germline V gene (reference sequence). CDR3 coding DNA: TGTGCATGGACAGACTCTGGAAACACCATATATTTT. Translating gives CAWTDSGNTIYF.

The chain couples TRBV15 to TRBJ1-4; no reliable D call. CDR1 and CDR2 from the germline V gene are LNHNV and YYDKDF (reference sequence). This CDR3 comprises 14 residues. Trimming removed 0 bases at V and 8 bases at J, with 10 bases between. CDR3 DNA sequence: TGTGCCACCAGCAGAGATGGAGGCAGCGAAAAACTGTTTTTT. Protein sequence: CATSRDGGSEKLFF.

This chain joins TRBV21-1 and TRBJ1-1; the table's D call TRBD1 went unverified against the DNA. TRBV21-1 is recorded as a pseudogene. The CDR3 covers 17 residues. The CDR3 coding sequence is TGTGCCAGCGGGCAGGGGCTTGGGTGTTCAGTGGGCACTGAAGCTTTCTTT. Its translation is CASGQGLGCSVGTEAFF.